This T cell receptor (beta chain) appears in the sequencing data of a study of OX40 agonist ivuxolimab in advanced cancers. Profiled with immunoSEQ multiplex PCR; TCRdb holds only in-frame clones, not every one. Found here are 45,000 to 65,000 clones, more than 75% of them singletons; the top ten hold 2.4%. CDR1 is SGHTA, CDR2 FQGNSA, per germline. CDR3 length: 13 amino acids. The germline V and J ends were trimmed by 4 bases and 7 bases, with 13 bases remaining between them. The sequence was obtained from an adult with an advanced solid tumor such as melanoma, head and neck, liver or kidney cancer. The V and J genes are TRBV7-2 and TRBJ1-2, with TRBD1 as a possible D gene (5 bases). The sample in question was CD4+ or CD8+ T cells sorted from blood, obtained in a trial of the OX40 agonist ivuxolimab. CDR3 protein: CASSYGGWGGYTF. The CDR3 DNA reads TGTGCCAGCAGCTATGGGGGTTGGGGTGGCTACACCTTC.